Below, 21 T cell receptor beta chains from the same sample are listed, as sequenced in a study of post-analysis software for immune sequencing data. General study findings and limits: With TRBV5-6, TRBV5-1 and TRBV20-1 included, about five TRBV segments were more frequent in patients than in controls.

Antigens for these TCRs are unknown. Unique molecular identifiers tagged the TCR beta cDNA libraries. Using its own MiXCR run on the PCR reads, TCRdb lists one record per CDR3 protein. This table holds hundreds of thousands of distinct CDR3 sequences, roughly 30% found once. Sequenced input: blood. The receptors derive from a girl aged 5-17 years with multiple sclerosis.

The CDR3 loop reads CASSCSSYEQYF. CDR3 sequence (DNA): TGTGCCAGCAGCTGCAGTAGCTACGAGCAGTACTTC. The gene calls are TRBV7-2 and TRBJ2-7; D is unclear. V lost 4 bases to trimming and J lost 3 bases, with 7 bases between them. This CDR3 has 12 residues. Per germline, CDR1 SGHTA and CDR2 FQGNSA.

This clonotype occurred a few times. A junction boundary mismatches the germline segment, possibly from a read error. This sequence joins TRBV6-5 and TRBJ2-1; 7 bases agree with TRBD1. The germline gives CDR1 MNHEY, CDR2 SVGAGI. This CDR3 contains 16 residues. The CDR3 nucleotides read TGTGCCAGCAGTTACTCAAACAGGGGTGCCTACAATGAGCGGTTCTTC. Its protein is CASSYSNRGAYNERFF.

To note about this clonotype: A much larger clone differs by one base, so this may be a read error. J is TRBJ2-1 and V is TRBV7-9; D gene uncertain. This CDR3 comprises 15 residues. Germline CDR1 SEHNR, CDR2 FQNEAQ (reference sequence). The CDR3 coding sequence is TGTGCCAGCAGCCCTGACACGAGCTCCTACAATGAGCGGTTCTTC. Translation: CASSPDTSSYNERFF. The full variable domain, with the rest looked up from reference TRBV7-9 and TRBJ2-1, is DTGVSQNPRHKITKRGQNVTFRCDPISEHNRLYWYRQTLGQGPEFLTYFQNEAQLEKSRLLSDRFSAERPKGSFSTLEIQRTEQGDSAMYLCASSPDTSSYNERFFGPGTRLTVL.

The V call is TRBV12-3 or TRBV12-4, the J call TRBJ1-5; D gene uncertain. V was clipped by 6 bases and J by 9 bases, with 12 bases between them. This CDR3 region has 12 residues. CDR3 nucleotides: TGTGCCAGCAGAGTGGAACTTCGGCCCCAGCATTTT. It translates to CASRVELRPQHF.

Only a few counts were recorded for this clonotype. The chain recombines TRBV20-1 with TRBJ2-1; 12 nucleotides line up with TRBD2. There are 18 residues in the CDR3. V shed 6 bases and J 0 bases; nucleotides not matched to a gene: 12. Germline CDR1 and CDR2: DFQATT and SNEGSKA (reference sequence). The CDR3, as DNA: TGCAGTGCGAAAACGGGACTAGCGGGTCGAAGCTCCTACAATGAGCAGTTCTTC. As protein: CSAKTGLAGRSSYNEQFF.

This clonotype was seen only a few times. The chain combines TRBV29-1 with TRBJ2-1; 10 nucleotides agree with TRBD2. The CDR3 runs to 13 residues. The V segment lost 8 bases and the J segment 0 bases; nucleotides outside the gene matches: 1. In germline, CDR1 is SQVTM, CDR2 ANQGSEA. Here the CDR3 reads CSSSGSSYNEQFF. The CDR3, as DNA: TGCAGCTCTAGCGGGAGCTCCTACAATGAGCAGTTCTTC.

The rearrangement joins TRBV7-2 to TRBJ2-6; D possibly corresponds to TRBD1 (5 bases). Germline assignment: CDR1 SGHTA and CDR2 FQGNSA. The CDR3 loop spans 17 amino acids. V dropped 5 bases and J dropped 0 bases, with 14 bases sitting between them. CDR3 coding DNA: TGTGCCAGCAGCACCAGACAGATCCTCTCTGGGGCCAACGTCCTGACTTTC. It is translated as CASSTRQILSGANVLTF.

The sample holds a few counts of this clonotype. The chain joins TRBV12-3 or TRBV12-4 to TRBJ2-3; no reliable D call. This CDR3 comprises 12 residues. V lost 6 bases and J lost 6, with 10 bases in between. The CDR3 nucleotides read TGTGCCAGCAGCCCAGAACGGGATACGCAGTATTTT. Encoded protein: CASSPERDTQYF.

The chain is built from TRBV20-1 and TRBJ2-5, with TRBD1 matching 11 bases. Germline V lookup: CDR1 DFQATT, CDR2 SNEGSKA (reference sequence). Trimming removed 8 bases from V and 7 bases from J; junction bases left unmatched: 12. The CDR3 spans 14 residues. This CDR3 reads CSTKDRGPVVTQYF. CDR3 DNA sequence: TGCAGTACTAAGGACAGGGGGCCCGTGGTGACCCAGTACTTC.

This clonotype was seen a handful of times. The CDR3 region has the DNA TGTGCCAGCAGTGCTGGTCGGGGGTTTGATGAAAAACTGTTTTTT. It specifies CASSAGRGFDEKLFF. The V gene is TRBV2, the J gene TRBJ1-4; possibly TRBD1 for D (5 bases). Trimming left V 4 bases short and J 6 bases short, with 15 bases between. Germline CDR1 reads SNHLY; CDR2 reads FYNNEI. The CDR3 sequence is 15 residues long.

This clonotype has just a few counts. The chain uses TRBV20-1 and TRBJ2-3; TRBD2 agrees at 11 bases. Per germline, CDR1 DFQATT and CDR2 SNEGSKA (reference sequence). This CDR3 spans 15 amino acids. Unmatched junction bases numbered 7, after V lost 5 bases and J lost 3 bases. The CDR3 region has the DNA TGCAGTGCTTCGGCGACTAGCGGGGTTACAGATACGCAGTATTTT. Protein sequence: CSASATSGVTDTQYF.

About this clonotype itself: Compared with germline, one end of the junction differs, possibly owing to a read error. The CDR3 sequence is CASSLLISNTGAFF. The CDR3 region has the DNA TGTGCCAGCAGTTTATTAATATCGAACACTGGAGCTTTCTTT. The rearrangement uses TRBV28 and TRBJ1-1, with D unclear. Germline V gene lookup returns CDR1 MDHEN and CDR2 SYDVKM. This CDR3 has 14 amino acids.

The rearrangement uses TRBV28 and TRBJ2-7, with 8 bases matching TRBD1. The CDR3 length is 11 residues. Unmatched junction bases numbered 6, after V lost 5 bases and J lost 12 bases. CDR1 is MDHEN, CDR2 SYDVKM, per germline. The CDR3 is CASSLGQGWYF. CDR3 in DNA: TGTGCCAGCAGTCTTGGACAGGGCTGGTACTTC.

This clonotype has only a few counts. The chain combines TRBV10-3 with TRBJ2-3; weak D call: TRBD1 (5 bases). Per the germline V gene, CDR1 is ENHRY and CDR2 is SYGVKD. Deletions cut 10 bases from V and 2 bases from J, with 19 bases between. The CDR3 extends over 15 amino acids. CDR3 protein: CATSIGAETTDTQYF. The CDR3 region has the DNA TGTGCCACCTCCATAGGGGCCGAAACCACAGATACGCAGTATTTT.

This clonotype was found a few times. The chain is built from TRBV11-2 and TRBJ2-1, with D unresolved. This CDR3 is 14 amino acids long. Trimming removed 0 bases at V and 10 bases at J, with 13 bases between. Germline loops: CDR1 SGHAT, CDR2 FQNNGV. The CDR3 coding sequence is TGTGCCAGCAGCTTAGATCTCCGGCATTCAGAGCAGTTCTTC. Translated, it gives CASSLDLRHSEQFF.

This clonotype was seen more than once but under ten times. The gene calls are TRBV28 and TRBJ1-4; D uncertain. This CDR3 has 14 amino acids. The V gene's germline CDR1 is MDHEN and CDR2 SYDVKM. Trimming took 2 bases from V and 0 from J, leaving 4 bases between them. This CDR3 reads CASSLETTNEKLFF. The CDR3 DNA follows: TGTGCCAGCAGTTTAGAAACAACTAATGAAAAACTGTTTTTT.

With regard to this clonotype: Mismatch with germline at one junction end may stem from a read error. This sequence joins TRBV9 and TRBJ2-7, with TRBD1 as a possible D gene (7 bases). This CDR3 spans 15 amino acids. Germline CDR1 reads SGDLS; CDR2 reads YYNGEE. The CDR3 loop is CAGSVGAGGTYEQYF. The CDR3 region has the DNA TGTGCCGGCAGCGTAGGGGCAGGGGGGACCTACGAGCAGTACTTC.

V gene TRBV10-3 combines with J gene TRBJ2-5; D unresolved. Between the trimmed V and J ends, which lost 3 bases and 3 bases, there was a span of 5 bases. The CDR3 is 12 residues long. From germline, CDR1 is ENHRY and CDR2 SYGVKD. CDR3 nucleotides: TGTGCCATCAGTGATAAAGAAGAGACCCAGTACTTC. Its translation: CAISDKEETQYF.

This chain joins TRBV15 and TRBJ2-1; possible D gene TRBD1, 6 bases. V lost 0 bases to trimming and J lost 6 bases, with 12 bases between them. The germline CDR1 and CDR2 sequences are LNHNV and YYDKDF (reference sequence). The CDR3 has 15 amino acids. CDR3 bases: TGTGCCACCAGCAGAGAGGGGGCCTTCGGCAATGAGCAGTTCTTC. It translates to CATSREGAFGNEQFF. The full variable domain, completed using reference TRBV15 and TRBJ2-1, is DAMVIQNPRYQVTQFGKPVTLSCSQTLNHNVMYWYQQKSSQAPKLLFHYYDKDFNNEADTPDNFQSRRPNTSFCFLDIRSPGLGDTAMYLCATSREGAFGNEQFFGPGTRLTVL.

This clonotype came up a few times. V and J are TRBV20-1 and TRBJ2-1, with 7 bases lining up with TRBD2. Germline V gene sequence: CDR1 DFQATT, CDR2 SNEGSKA (reference sequence). The CDR3 extends over 15 amino acids. After removal of 6 bases from V and 0 bases from J, the junction contained 8 bases not matched to a gene. The CDR3 DNA is TGCAGTGCGGGACGAGCGGGGATCTCCTACAATGAGCAGTTCTTC. It specifies CSAGRAGISYNEQFF.

The V call is TRBV7-9, the J call TRBJ2-4, with 9 bases aligning to TRBD1. CDR3 size: 16 residues. Germline V gives CDR1 SEHNR, CDR2 FQNEAQ (reference sequence). Trimming at V came to 5 bases and at J to 5 bases, leaving 10 bases not matched to a gene. CDR3: CASSPGPRTGENIQYF. DNA for the CDR3: TGTGCCAGCAGCCCCGGGCCCAGGACAGGGGAAAACATTCAGTACTTC.